Listed below are T cell receptor beta chains from one sample, sequenced in a study of T cells after yellow fever vaccination. TCRdb reprocessed the 5' RACE reads with MiXCR, giving one entry per CDR3 protein. The sample lists under 700,000 distinct CDR3 sequences; around a sixth were seen once. The source material was PBMCs, sampled about 5 days after the first yellow fever vaccination. These TCRs come from a man younger than 35 who received the YFV17D yellow fever vaccine. The CDR3 runs from the conserved cysteine through the conserved F or W. Fields, in order: D gene, clone size, V gene, J gene, CDR3 DNA, CDR3 protein. A D gene is named only where the DNA matches it firmly. Expanded clones are given a class, and other clones once, few, many or no size at all.

>TRBD1|.|TRBV9|TRBJ2-4
TGTGCCAGCAGCGTAGGGTCAGGGGGCCTAGCCAAAAACATTCAGTACTTC
CASSVGSGGLAKNIQYF
>.|few|TRBV4-1|TRBJ2-6
TGCGCCAGCAGCCCTTGGGTCCCCTCTGGGGCCAACGTCCTGACTTTC
CASSPWVPSGANVLTF
>.|few|TRBV14|TRBJ2-7
TGTGCCAGCAGCCCGTTGGGGCAGTCCCTCTCCTACGAGCAGTACTTC
CASSPLGQSLSYEQYF
>.|.|TRBV29-1|TRBJ2-7
TGCAGCGTTGTAGGTGGGGCGAGCTCCTACGAGCAGTACTTC
CSVVGGASSYEQYF
>.|.|TRBV7-2|TRBJ1-1
TGTGCCAGCAGGCGGAATACGGGGAGTGAAGCTTTCTTT
CASRRNTGSEAFF
>.|.|TRBV7-2|TRBJ1-1
TGTGCCAGCAGCCTCCTATACACTGAAGCTTTCTTT
CASSLLYTEAFF
>TRBD2|few|TRBV6-1|TRBJ2-1
TGTGCCAGCAGTGAAAGGCTAGCGGGGGCTAAGACTGAGCAGTTCTTC
CASSERLAGAKTEQFF
>.|.|TRBV11-2|TRBJ2-5
TGTGCCAGCAGCGGGGGCCGAGGGAGGGTGGAGCAAGAGACCCAGTACTTC
CASSGGRGRVEQETQYF
>.|many|TRBV4-3|TRBJ1-5
TGCGCCAGCAGCCAAGGGGGCCAGCCCCATCAGCCCCAGCATTTT
CASSQGGQPHQPQHF
>.|few|TRBV18|TRBJ2-1
TGTGCCAGCTCACCACTTCTCAGGGGGAGGGATGAGCAGTTCTTC
CASSPLLRGRDEQFF
>.|.|TRBV20-1|TRBJ1-2
TGCAGTGCTCGGACCCGCGAAAAGAATGGCTACACCTTC
CSARTREKNGYTF
>.|few|TRBV7-8|TRBJ1-6
TGTGCCAGCAGCAAAAGGCGGCAGAGGGGCTCACCCCTCCACTTT
CASSKRRQRGSPLHF
>.|many|TRBV12-3/TRBV12-4|TRBJ1-1
TGTGCCAGCAGCTCCCCAAGGAACACTGAAGCTTTCTTT
CASSSPRNTEAFF
>.|.|TRBV24-1|TRBJ2-5
TGTGCCACCAGTGACCCCGGAGCAGGGACCCGGGAGACCCAGTACTTC
CATSDPGAGTRETQYF
>TRBD1|once|TRBV7-2|TRBJ1-1
TGTGCCAGCACCCCGCACAGGGGGAACACTGAAGCTTTCTTT
CASTPHRGNTEAFF
>.|few|TRBV7-9|TRBJ1-4
TGTGCCAGCAGCCCACAGGGAGCCCCTAATGAAAAACTGTTTTTT
CASSPQGAPNEKLFF
>TRBD2|many|TRBV9|TRBJ2-2
TGTGCCAGCAGGCCGGGTGCCGGCGGGGGGATGAACACCGGGGAGCTGTTTTTT
CASRPGAGGGMNTGELFF
>TRBD2|once|TRBV7-9|TRBJ2-3
TGTGCAAGCAGCTCGCCCGGGACTAGCGGGGGGGCCAGTACGCAGTATTTT
CASSSPGTSGGASTQYF
>.|few|TRBV5-1|TRBJ1-1
TGCGCCAGCAGCGGGGGACTATCAAACACTGAAGCTTTCTTT
CASSGGLSNTEAFF
>TRBD1|few|TRBV11-2|TRBJ1-1
TGTGCCAGCAGCGGGGGGACAGGGGGACAGGGGGCCTACCTATACACTGAAGCTTTCTTT
CASSGGTGGQGAYLYTEAFF
>TRBD2|few|TRBV20-1|TRBJ2-5
TGCAGTGGGTCCTGGGGGGGGACGACGGGGACCCAGTACTTC
CSGSWGGTTGTQYF
>TRBD1|few|TRBV18|TRBJ1-2
TGTGCCAGCTCACCTGGAGTTATTACCGGGACAGGGCGGACTGACACCTTC
CASSPGVITGTGRTDTF
>.|.|TRBV20-1|TRBJ2-7
TGCAGTGCTGGCAAATACGAGCAGTACTTC
CSAGKYEQYF
>TRBD1|.|TRBV20-1|TRBJ1-1
TGCAGTGCTAAGGGCGCCGGGACAGCAGACACTGAAGCTTTCTTT
CSAKGAGTADTEAFF
>TRBD2|few|TRBV7-2|TRBJ2-3
TGTGCCAGCAGCCGCGGGGGGACCACAGATACGCAGTATTTT
CASSRGGTTDTQYF
>TRBD2|.|TRBV11-2|TRBJ2-1
TGTGCCAGCAGCTCGCAAAAAGCGGGGACGACCTACAATGAGCAGTTCTTC
CASSSQKAGTTYNEQFF
>.|few|TRBV20-1|TRBJ2-1
TGCAGTGGCGGTGGCGACTCCTACAATGAGCAGTTCTTC
CSGGGDSYNEQFF
>.|few|TRBV3-1|TRBJ2-5
TGTGCCAGCAGCCAAGAAGTGGGGGGGCAGGAGACCCAGTACTTC
CASSQEVGGQETQYF
>.|.|TRBV6-1|TRBJ1-1
TGTGCCAGCAGTCTGCAGGGCCCTTACACTGAAGCTTTCTTT
CASSLQGPYTEAFF
>TRBD1|once|TRBV19|TRBJ2-5
TGTGCCACTTCCGGGACAGATAAAGAGACCCAGTACTTC
CATSGTDKETQYF
>.|.|TRBV6-5|TRBJ2-1
TGTGCCAGCAGTTACGGGACAAAACGGAACTCGGAAAGAAATGAGCAGTTCTTC
CASSYGTKRNSERNEQFF
>TRBD2|.|TRBV5-1|TRBJ2-7
TGCGCCAGCAGCTCCACACTAGCGGGGGCCTACGAGCAGTACTTC
CASSSTLAGAYEQYF
>TRBD1|.|TRBV6-1|TRBJ1-2
TGTGCCAGCAGGTTTCCGGGACAGGGAGGCTATGGCTACACCTTC
CASRFPGQGGYGYTF
>.|many|TRBV24-1|TRBJ1-2
TGTGCCACCAGTGATGTTTTGGACTATGGCTACACCTTC
CATSDVLDYGYTF
>.|once|TRBV19|TRBJ2-3
TGTGCCAGTAGCCCAATCTCTAGCACAGATACGCAGTATTTT
CASSPISSTDTQYF
>.|.|TRBV12-3/TRBV12-4|TRBJ1-1
TGTGCCAGCAAGACGACAGAGAACACTGAAGCTTTCTTT
CASKTTENTEAFF
>.|.|TRBV20-1|TRBJ1-1
TGCAGTGCTAGAGATATGGGGGGAGGAAGGACTGAAGCTTTCTTT
CSARDMGGGRTEAFF
>TRBD1|many|TRBV4-3|TRBJ1-4
TGCGCCAGCAGCCAAGAAGCTACCTGGACAGGGGGAAATGAAAAACTGTTTTTT
CASSQEATWTGGNEKLFF
>.|.|TRBV6-5|TRBJ2-7
TGTGCCAGCAGTTACTCGGGTTTATCCTACGAGCAGTACTTC
CASSYSGLSYEQYF
>.|few|TRBV5-1|TRBJ2-7
TGCGCCAGCAGCACCGGGACCGCCCTCGGCGAGCAGTACTTC
CASSTGTALGEQYF
>TRBD1|few|TRBV27|TRBJ1-5
TGTGCCAGCAGTTTATCTTCAGGGGGAAGTCAGCCCCAGCATTTT
CASSLSSGGSQPQHF
>TRBD1|.|TRBV5-1|TRBJ1-2
TGCGCCAGCAGCCTACTGGGGACAGCCAACTATGGCTACACCTTC
CASSLLGTANYGYTF
>TRBD1|few|TRBV4-3|TRBJ2-5
TGCGCCAGCAGCCAAGCTATAGGGAGAACAGGGGGCCGGGAGACCCAGTACTTC
CASSQAIGRTGGRETQYF
>TRBD2|few|TRBV20-1|TRBJ2-5
TGCAGTGCTAAATTCCGACTAGCGGTGTCGGAGACCCAGTACTTC
CSAKFRLAVSETQYF
>.|.|TRBV21-1|TRBJ2-1
TGTGCCAGCAGCAAAGCCGGAAGCCGTGATGAGCAGTTCTTC
CASSKAGSRDEQFF